This TCR beta chain was retrieved from a study of blood T cell repertoires in COVID-19. The length of the CDR3 is 15 residues. V lost 3 bases to trimming and J lost 0 bases, with 11 bases between them. The V gene's germline CDR1 is LGHNT and CDR2 FRNRAP. Profiling relied on immunoSEQ multiplex PCR, and the TCRdb table lists in-frame clones only, not all of them. The profile covers 350,000 or so clones, with 85% to 90% appearing a single time and approximately 0.93% taken by the ten largest. The chain carries TRBV12-5 and TRBJ1-2; a possible D gene is TRBD1 (6 bases). The receptor comes from a woman aged 30 to 39 who had been exposed to COVID-19. Source material: PBMCs or T cells enriched from blood (not recorded which). The CDR3 DNA reads TGTGCTAGTGGTTTTCAGGACAGACCTAACTATGGCTACACCTTC. This gives the protein CASGFQDRPNYGYTF.